The T cell receptor beta chain described here comes from a study of Tregs in tolerant kidney transplant recipients. The nonmyeloablative bone marrow transplants came from related graft donors, with transient mixed chimerism. Notes on the study in general: Expanding Tregs on activated donor B cells appeared to best identify donor-specific TCRbeta clones. Few patients were studied, so findings need validation in larger groups.

V trimming: 6 bases; J trimming: 2 bases; junction bases outside the gene matches: 9. This CDR3 has 17 residues. CDR1 WNHNN and CDR2 SYGVQD come from the germline V gene (reference sequence). As concerns this clone: The antigen is unknown.

Measured with immunoSEQ multiplex PCR; TCRdb has only the in-frame clones, and not every one. The profile shows 50,000 to 55,000 clones, about nine tenths of them singletons. The clonotype originates from a human patient who received a combined kidney and bone marrow transplant. Some T cells may be provided by the graft donor. The source material was CD8+ T cells from blood (PBMCs), sampled 24 months after the transplant. The chain recombines TRBV10-1 with TRBJ2-5; TRBD2 matches at 13 bases. The CDR3 DNA reads TGCGCCAGCAGAGATAAGAGGACTAGCGGGAGTCAAGAGACCCAGTACTTC. Amino acid sequence: CASRDKRTSGSQETQYF.